The 20 T cell receptor beta chains reported below all come from one sample, sequenced in a study of cytomegalovirus exposure and HLA in healthy donors. Both 60 Vbeta primers and 13 Jbeta primers went into the PCR. Using immunoSEQ multiplex PCR, the repertoire was profiled, and TCRdb retains in-frame clones only, with some absent. The table has roughly 62,000 clones, 60% to 80% seen once. The sequenced sample was PBMCs. These receptors all stem from a middle-aged woman in good health and CMV-seropositive.

The J gene is TRBJ2-2, the V gene TRBV7-6; D perhaps matches TRBD1 (5 bases). The germline V and J ends were trimmed by 5 bases and 12 bases, with 16 bases remaining between them. Germline values: CDR1 SGHVS, CDR2 FNYEAQ. The CDR3 has 13 residues. CDR3 in amino acids: CASSRQWQGKLFF. CDR3 bases: TGTGCCAGCAGCCGACAGTGGCAGGGAAAGCTGTTTTTT.

The V and J genes are TRBV19 and TRBJ1-1; D may be TRBD1 (5 bases). The CDR3 has 14 amino acids. In germline, CDR1 is LNHDA, CDR2 SQIVND (reference sequence). Trimming took off 4 bases at V and 3 bases at J, with 12 bases between the two ends. CDR3: CASSTSGGDTEAFF. In nucleotides, the CDR3 is TGTGCCAGTAGTACGTCGGGGGGAGACACTGAAGCTTTCTTT.

This clone was observed a handful of times. The chain couples TRBV5-5 to TRBJ1-2; D might be TRBD1 (5 bases). This CDR3 contains 14 residues. Germline V gene data show CDR1 as SGHKS and CDR2 as YYEKEE (reference sequence). V was pared by 4 bases and J by 7 bases, with 17 bases between. In DNA, the CDR3 is TGTGCCAGCAGCCCCACCGGGGGGAAAGGTGGCTACACCTTC. This translates into CASSPTGGKGGYTF.

In its sample, this clone was seen a few times. V is TRBV4-1 and J is TRBJ1-4, with D tentatively TRBD1 (6 bases). CDR1 and CDR2 (germline): MGHRA, YSYEKL. Trimming stripped 5 bases from V and 5 bases from J, with 15 bases between. The CDR3 covers 15 residues. CDR3 in amino acids: CASSSTGTRNEKLFF. In DNA, the CDR3 is TGCGCCAGCAGCTCCACAGGGACCCGCAATGAAAAACTGTTTTTT.

The chain carries TRBV15 and TRBJ2-1; possible D gene TRBD2, 7 bases. CDR1 LNHNV and CDR2 YYDKDF come from the germline V gene (reference sequence). Trimming removed 0 bases from V and 4 bases from J, with 13 bases in between. The CDR3 runs to 16 residues. The CDR3 DNA follows: TGTGCCACCAGCAGAGATGGGGGGGGCCAATACAATGAGCAGTTCTTC. Amino acids: CATSRDGGGQYNEQFF.

The V gene is TRBV18, the J gene TRBJ2-6, with D perhaps TRBD2 (5 bases). Trimming shortened V by 2 bases and J by 1 base, and 15 bases separated the two germline ends. Germline values: CDR1 KGHSH, CDR2 LQKENI. The CDR3 is made up of 18 amino acids. In DNA, the CDR3 is TGTGCCAGCTCACCAGGACGGCCGGGGTTGTCTGGGGCCAACGTCCTGACTTTC. This codes for CASSPGRPGLSGANVLTF. Looking up the rest from reference TRBV18 and TRBJ2-6 gives the full variable domain: NAGVMQNPRHLVRRRGQEARLRCSPMKGHSHVYWYRQLPEEGLKFMVYLQKENIIDESGMPKERFSAEFPKEGPSILRIQQVVRGDSAAYFCASSPGRPGLSGANVLTFGAGSRLTVL.

The V and J genes are TRBV19 and TRBJ2-1; 9 nucleotides align to TRBD2. Germline CDR1 is LNHDA and CDR2 is SQIVND (reference sequence). CDR3 length: 16 amino acids. V lost 1 base, J lost 7 bases, and 8 bases stayed unmatched. CDR3 residues: CASSIVPSGVGNEQFF. As DNA, the CDR3 is TGTGCCAGTAGTATAGTCCCTAGCGGGGTGGGTAATGAGCAGTTCTTC.

This chain joins TRBV6-6 and TRBJ2-2; D might be TRBD2 (5 bases). V was pared by 6 bases and J by 4 bases, with 15 bases between. CDR1 and CDR2 (germline): MNHNY, SVGAGI (reference sequence). The CDR3 covers 15 residues. In DNA form, the CDR3 reads TGTGCCAGCAGCTCAACGGGGTTGGCCACCGGGGAGCTGTTTTTT. This gives the protein CASSSTGLATGELFF.

This chain connects TRBV4-3 to TRBJ1-1; D might be TRBD1 (5 bases). The V gene lost 0 bases and the J gene lost 0 bases, with 11 bases spanning the gap. This CDR3 region has 16 residues. Germline values: CDR1 LGHNA, CDR2 YSLEER. The CDR3 DNA is TGCGCCAGCAGCCAAGATGGGGCGGGGATGAACACTGAAGCTTTCTTT. It specifies CASSQDGAGMNTEAFF.

V and J are TRBV11-2 and TRBJ1-2; no clear D. Deletions cut 7 bases from V and 8 bases from J, with 23 bases between. Germline assignment: CDR1 SGHAT and CDR2 FQNNGV. CDR3 length equals 15 residues. The CDR3: CASNALRRPNGGYTF. The CDR3, as DNA: TGTGCCAGCAACGCGCTGCGGAGGCCGAATGGCGGCTACACCTTC.

The chain employs TRBV6-6 and TRBJ2-7; D gene unclear. Germline CDR1 and CDR2: MNHNY and SVGAGI (reference sequence). The CDR3 has 13 residues. The ends were cut back, 2 bases at V and 6 bases at J, with 11 bases in the middle. The CDR3 spells CASSYGGSGEQYF. The CDR3 coding sequence is TGTGCCAGCAGTTACGGCGGTTCGGGCGAGCAGTACTTC.

This clone was found a few times. The chain combines TRBV6-1 with TRBJ1-1; the D is unclear. CDR3 length: 13 residues. V shed 1 base and J shed 1 base, with 4 bases lying between them. CDR1 is MNHNS and CDR2 is SASEGT in the germline V gene. For the CDR3, the DNA is TGTGCCAGCAGTGAAGTAGCGAACACTGAAGCTTTCTTT. This sequence encodes CASSEVANTEAFF.

This clone was detected a few times. The chain has TRBV7-9 and TRBJ1-2; 7 bases are a match to TRBD1. Germline V gives CDR1 SEHNR, CDR2 FQNEAQ (reference sequence). The CDR3 totals 16 residues. Losses at the gene ends were 1 base for V and 8 bases for J; bases not matched to a gene: 13. In DNA form, the CDR3 reads TGTGCCAGCAGCTTAGGGGCCCTCGGAGGGGGCAACGGCTACACCTTC. Translation gives CASSLGALGGGNGYTF.

The chain combines TRBV9 with TRBJ2-1; 11 bases line up with TRBD2. J was trimmed by 7 bases and V by 5 bases; bases with no gene match: 8. Germline V gene data show CDR1 as SGDLS and CDR2 as YYNGEE. The CDR3 length is 15 residues. CDR3 coding DNA: TGTGCCAGCAGTCTTAGCGGGGGGGAAACTAATGAGCAGTTCTTC. It codes for CASSLSGGETNEQFF.

This rearrangement joins TRBV6-5 to TRBJ1-3; D is ambiguous. Between the trimmed V and J ends, which lost 2 bases and 4 bases, there was a span of 12 bases. The CDR3 is made up of 15 amino acids. The V gene's germline CDR1 is MNHEY and CDR2 SVGAGI. CDR3 nucleotides: TGTGCCAGCAGTTACCGTCGCCGCCAGGGAAACACCATATATTTT. Translating gives CASSYRRRQGNTIYF.

This clone was detected only a few times. This sequence joins TRBV6-4 and TRBJ2-2, with D possibly being TRBD1 (6 bases). Germline CDR1 MRHNA, CDR2 SNTAGT. Trimming removed 2 bases at V and 1 base at J, with 8 bases between. This CDR3 has 15 amino acids. The chain's CDR3 is CASSDPGVNTGELFF. The CDR3 DNA reads as TGTGCCAGCAGTGACCCAGGGGTGAACACCGGGGAGCTGTTTTTT.

This clone was detected once. DNA for the CDR3: TGTGCCAGCAGCTCGGTGGGGGGAGCTTTCTTT. It specifies CASSSVGGAFF. The V gene is TRBV5-8, the J gene TRBJ1-1; tentative D call: TRBD1 (5 bases). CDR1 is SGHTS and CDR2 is YDEGEE in the germline V gene. The CDR3 contains 11 residues. V was pared by 3 bases and J by 10 bases, with 10 bases between.

The rearrangement joins TRBV2 to TRBJ2-5; D is possibly TRBD1 (5 bases). The CDR3 has 13 amino acids. Germline V lookup: CDR1 SNHLY, CDR2 FYNNEI. Trimming took 2 bases from V and 3 from J, leaving 7 bases between them. CDR3 region: CASSEQGKETQYF. Here the CDR3 DNA reads TGTGCCAGCAGTGAACAGGGCAAAGAGACCCAGTACTTC. Full variable domain (rest looked up from reference TRBV2 and TRBJ2-5): EPEVTQTPSHQVTQMGQEVILRCVPISNHLYFYWYRQILGQKVEFLVSFYNNEISEKSEIFDDQFSVERPDGSNFTLKIRSTKLEDSAMYFCASSEQGKETQYFGPGTRLLVL.

The chain joins TRBV5-4 to TRBJ2-3; D ambiguous. Trimming removed 5 bases from V and 2 bases from J, with 12 bases in between. The germline gives CDR1 SGHNT, CDR2 YYREEE (reference sequence). This CDR3 has 14 amino acids. CDR3: CASRNEPITDTQYF. CDR3 nucleotide sequence: TGTGCCAGCAGGAATGAGCCGATCACAGATACGCAGTATTTT.

J is TRBJ2-7 and V is TRBV9; the D gene is possibly TRBD2 (5 bases). Per the germline V gene, CDR1 is SGDLS and CDR2 is YYNGEE. This CDR3 contains 15 residues. V was pared by 0 bases and J by 7 bases, with 17 bases between. The CDR3 DNA reads TGTGCCAGCAGCGTAGGGGAAGGATGGACGGGGGAGCAGTACTTC. Encoded protein: CASSVGEGWTGEQYF.